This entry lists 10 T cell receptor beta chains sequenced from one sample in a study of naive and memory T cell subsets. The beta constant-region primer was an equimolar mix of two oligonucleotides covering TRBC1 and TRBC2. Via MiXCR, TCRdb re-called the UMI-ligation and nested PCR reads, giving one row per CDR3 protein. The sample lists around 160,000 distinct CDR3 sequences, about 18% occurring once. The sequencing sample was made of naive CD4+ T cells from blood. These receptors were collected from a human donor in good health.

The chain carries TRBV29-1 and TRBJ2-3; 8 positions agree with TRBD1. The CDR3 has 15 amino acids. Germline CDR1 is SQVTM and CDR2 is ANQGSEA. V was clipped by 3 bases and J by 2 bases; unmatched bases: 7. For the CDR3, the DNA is TGCAGCGTTGACTCTGGGACAGGAGTCACAGATACGCAGTATTTT. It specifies CSVDSGTGVTDTQYF.

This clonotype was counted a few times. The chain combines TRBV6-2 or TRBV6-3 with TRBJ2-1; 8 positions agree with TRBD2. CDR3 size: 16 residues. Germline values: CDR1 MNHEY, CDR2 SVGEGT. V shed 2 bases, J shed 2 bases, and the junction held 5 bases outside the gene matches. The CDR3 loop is CASSYGGAGAYNEQFF. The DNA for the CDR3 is TGTGCCAGCAGTTACGGGGGAGCGGGAGCCTACAATGAGCAGTTCTTC.

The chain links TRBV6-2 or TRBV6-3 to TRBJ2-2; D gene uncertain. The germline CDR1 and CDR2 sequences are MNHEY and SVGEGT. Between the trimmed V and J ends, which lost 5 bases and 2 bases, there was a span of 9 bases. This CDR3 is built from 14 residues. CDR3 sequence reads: CASSPPPNTGELFF. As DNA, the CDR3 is TGTGCCAGCAGTCCCCCCCCTAACACCGGGGAGCTGTTTTTT.

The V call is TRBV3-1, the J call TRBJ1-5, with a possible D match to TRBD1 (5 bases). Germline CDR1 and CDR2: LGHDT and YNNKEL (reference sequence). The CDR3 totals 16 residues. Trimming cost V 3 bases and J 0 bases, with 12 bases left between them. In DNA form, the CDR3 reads TGTGCCAGCAGCCAGTCGTGGGGGGATAGCAATCAGCCCCAGCATTTT. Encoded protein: CASSQSWGDSNQPQHF.

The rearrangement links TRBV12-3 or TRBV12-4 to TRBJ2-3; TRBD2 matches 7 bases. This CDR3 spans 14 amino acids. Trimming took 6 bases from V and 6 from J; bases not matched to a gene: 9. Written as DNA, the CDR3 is TGTGCCAGCAGGACCGGGACTAAGGGGGATACGCAGTATTTT. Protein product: CASRTGTKGDTQYF.

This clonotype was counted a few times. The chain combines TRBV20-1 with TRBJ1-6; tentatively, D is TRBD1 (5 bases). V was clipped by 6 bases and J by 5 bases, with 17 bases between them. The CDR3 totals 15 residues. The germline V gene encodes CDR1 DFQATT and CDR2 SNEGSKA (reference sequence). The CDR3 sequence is CSAKETARNNSPLHF. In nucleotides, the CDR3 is TGCAGTGCCAAAGAGACAGCAAGGAATAATTCACCCCTCCACTTT.

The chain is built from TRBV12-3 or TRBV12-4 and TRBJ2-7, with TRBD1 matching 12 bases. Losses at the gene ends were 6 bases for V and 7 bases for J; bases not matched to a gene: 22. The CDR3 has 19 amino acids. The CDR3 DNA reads TGTGCCAGCAGGTCCCATTTGGGGACAGGGGGCAATACCAGTACGGAGCAGTACTTC. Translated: CASRSHLGTGGNTSTEQYF.

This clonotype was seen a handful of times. CDR3 DNA sequence: TGTGCCAGCAGTGAAGTAACAGGGAGGTACGAGCAGTACTTC. As protein: CASSEVTGRYEQYF. The rearrangement links TRBV6-1 to TRBJ2-7; possibly TRBD1 or TRBD2 for D (6 bases each). V lost 1 base, J lost 4 bases, and 11 bases lay in between. CDR3 length: 14 residues. CDR1 and CDR2 from the germline V gene are MNHNS and SASEGT.

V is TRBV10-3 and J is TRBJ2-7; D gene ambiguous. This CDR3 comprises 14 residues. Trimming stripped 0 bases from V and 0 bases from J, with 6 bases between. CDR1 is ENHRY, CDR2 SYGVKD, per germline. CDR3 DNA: TGTGCCATCAGTGAGTCGGTCGGCTCCTACGAGCAGTACTTC. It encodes CAISESVGSYEQYF.

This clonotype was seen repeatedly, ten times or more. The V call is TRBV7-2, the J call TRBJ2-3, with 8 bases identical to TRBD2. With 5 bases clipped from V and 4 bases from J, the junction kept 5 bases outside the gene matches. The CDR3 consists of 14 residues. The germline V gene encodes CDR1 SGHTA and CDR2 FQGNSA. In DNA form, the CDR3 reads TGTGCCAGCAGCCCCCGGCGGGAGGCAGATACGCAGTATTTT. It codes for CASSPRREADTQYF.